The text below deals with one T cell receptor (beta chain). This specimen comes from a study of blood T cell repertoires in COVID-19. The length of the CDR3 is 16 residues. The trim removed 2 bases at V and 4 bases at J, leaving 6 bases unmatched. CDR1 is MGHRA, CDR2 YSYEKL, per germline. Using immunoSEQ multiplex PCR, the repertoire was profiled, and TCRdb retains in-frame clones only, with some absent. Of 80,000 to 100,000 clones detected, approximately 90% appear once; the ten largest clones hold roughly 2%. The sequenced material came from peripheral blood. V is TRBV4-1 and J is TRBJ2-1; 9 bases align to TRBD1. This TCR came from a human donor with active COVID-19. The donor label of this sample is uncertain. For the CDR3, the DNA is TGCGCCAGCAGCCAAATGACAGGGGGGGGGTACAATGAGCAGTTCTTC. Residues: CASSQMTGGGYNEQFF.